The rows below give T cell receptor beta chains drawn from one sample of a study of cytomegalovirus exposure and HLA in healthy donors. TCRdb's table, derived via immunoSEQ multiplex PCR, lists solely in-frame clones and lacks some. The sample shows about 110,000 clones, roughly 80% of them seen only once. Sample: PBMCs. The receptors were gathered from a man between 45 and 60 years old in good health and CMV-seronegative. CDR3s include the opening cysteine and the closing phenylalanine or tryptophan. The order of the fields is V gene, J gene, clone size, CDR3 protein. Size tells how often a clone was seen (once, few, many) or the class of an expanded clone, and some rows leave it out.

TRBV27,TRBJ2-5,once,CASSPGTGGETQYF
TRBV5-6,TRBJ2-7,NA,CASNTGGGPYEQYF
TRBV19,TRBJ1-1,NA,CASASTVNTEAFF
TRBV29-1,TRBJ2-2,NA,CSAGTSGGGTGELFF
TRBV25-1,TRBJ2-6,NA,CASSGGQGGHSGANVLTF
TRBV19,TRBJ1-1,NA,CASSLTRGNTEAFF
TRBV7-3,TRBJ1-1,NA,CASSPPTDSPNTEAFF
TRBV28,TRBJ2-3,NA,CASSMTSGTTDTQYF
TRBV11-2,TRBJ2-2,NA,CASSGPAGGSNTGELFF
TRBV4-1,TRBJ2-6,once,CASSQERRVAGGFSGANVLTF
TRBV9,TRBJ1-2,NA,CASSRGGGTPNGYTF
TRBV7-9,TRBJ1-5,NA,CASSAEGYQPQHF
TRBV6-5,TRBJ1-1,NA,CASSYGRGREAFF
TRBV18,TRBJ2-5,NA,CASSPRQGGYQETQYF
TRBV7-2,TRBJ2-7,NA,CASSRTSGGSIPYEQYF
TRBV19,TRBJ1-1,few,CAPYSRSAGAGHTEAFF
TRBV29-1,TRBJ2-1,NA,CSGHRDPRGNEQFF
TRBV7-2,TRBJ1-1,NA,CASSLRSSGTGSIAFF
TRBV7-9,TRBJ2-2,NA,CASSKGTGGDTGELFF
TRBV4-3,TRBJ2-3,NA,CASSSGTSRADTQYF
TRBV9,TRBJ1-5,NA,CASSRYIGGNQPQHF
TRBV15,TRBJ1-5,NA,CATSRGGGPQHF
TRBV28,TRBJ1-5,NA,CASSYGQGLNQPQHF
TRBV6-1,TRBJ1-2,NA,CASSEWPELSRGYTF
TRBV4-1,TRBJ2-7,NA,CASSFRLNTKLAGGYEQYF
TRBV6-4,TRBJ2-1,NA,CASSWREGLNEQFF
TRBV5-4,TRBJ2-7,NA,CASSPGTSGVYEQYF
TRBV28,TRBJ1-5,few,CASSLGVVQPQHF
TRBV12-5,TRBJ1-3,NA,CASGLKQGTISGNTIYF
TRBV27,TRBJ2-7,NA,CASSEPGLAGEIYEQYF
TRBV6-1,TRBJ2-7,once,CASSEAMTSGGYEQYF
TRBV30,TRBJ1-6,NA,CAWSVERFSPLHF
TRBV6-1,TRBJ1-1,NA,CASSATTPNTEAFF
TRBV7-2,TRBJ2-3,NA,CASSSAGGPRADTQYF
TRBV7-2,TRBJ2-7,NA,CASSGDRASYEQYF
TRBV28,TRBJ2-7,NA,CASSLYSGGASSGEQYF
TRBV7-9,TRBJ2-7,once,CSSSPSGTSRGEQYF
TRBV7-2,TRBJ2-3,NA,CASSLVPVSTDTQYF
TRBV15,TRBJ2-5,NA,CATSRDKVTGRTQYF
TRBV15,TRBJ1-3,NA,CATSGSGSSGNTIYF